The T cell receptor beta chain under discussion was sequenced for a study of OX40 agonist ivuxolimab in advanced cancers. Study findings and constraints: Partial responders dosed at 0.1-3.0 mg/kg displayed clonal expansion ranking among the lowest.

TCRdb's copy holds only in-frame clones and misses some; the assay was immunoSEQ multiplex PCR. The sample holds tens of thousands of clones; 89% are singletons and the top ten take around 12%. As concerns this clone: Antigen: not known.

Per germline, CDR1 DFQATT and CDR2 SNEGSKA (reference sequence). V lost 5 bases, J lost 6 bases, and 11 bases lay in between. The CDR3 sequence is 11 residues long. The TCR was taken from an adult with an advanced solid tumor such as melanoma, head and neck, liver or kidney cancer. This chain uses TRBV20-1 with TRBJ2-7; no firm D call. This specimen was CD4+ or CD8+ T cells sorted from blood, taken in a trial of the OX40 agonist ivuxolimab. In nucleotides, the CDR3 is TGCAGTGCTGGAACCTTAGTCGAGCAGTACTTC. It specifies CSAGTLVEQYF.